The next 6 T cell receptor beta chains were all read from a single sample in a study of technical replicates of blood from a few donors. The repertoire was sequenced with immunoSEQ multiplex PCR; TCRdb's copy has only in-frame clones and lacks some. The sample contains 85,000 to 100,000 clones, 94% of which appear only once. Specimen: T cells isolated from PBMCs. Receptors originate from a human donor in good health.

The chain uses TRBV2 and TRBJ2-3; 7 bases align to TRBD1. V shed 6 bases, J shed 6 bases, and the junction held 0 bases outside the gene matches. CDR1 and CDR2 (germline): SNHLY, FYNNEI. CDR3 length: 11 residues. This chain's CDR3 is CASSRGDTQYF. In DNA, the CDR3 is TGTGCCAGCAGCAGGGGGGATACGCAGTATTTT.

This clone was observed once. The J gene is TRBJ2-7, the V gene TRBV6-1; D might be TRBD2 (5 bases). The germline V and J ends were trimmed by 4 bases and 3 bases, with 13 bases remaining between them. Germline-derived CDR1 and CDR2 are MNHNS and SASEGT. The CDR3 sequence is 14 residues long. In DNA, the CDR3 is TGTGCCAGCAGTGCCAAGGAGGCCCGCTACGAGCAGTACTTC. It codes for CASSAKEARYEQYF.

V and J are TRBV4-1 and TRBJ2-5; maybe TRBD2 (5 bases). The CDR3 contains 17 residues. The germline V gene has CDR1 MGHRA and CDR2 YSYEKL. V gave up 0 bases and J gave up 1 base, with 15 bases separating them. The CDR3 DNA reads TGCGCCAGCAGCCAAGATCAGACTACCCTGGCCCAAGAGACCCAGTACTTC. Encoded protein: CASSQDQTTLAQETQYF.

The J gene is TRBJ1-2, the V gene TRBV28, with D unresolved. V lost 6 bases to trimming and J lost 0 bases, with 11 bases between them. Germline-derived CDR1 and CDR2 are MDHEN and SYDVKM. The CDR3 is 14 residues long. This chain's CDR3 is CASSIQSPNYGYTF. The DNA of the CDR3 is TGTGCCAGCAGCATCCAATCCCCTAACTATGGCTACACCTTC.

The V and J genes are TRBV19 and TRBJ2-1; D might be TRBD1 (6 bases). Per germline, CDR1 LNHDA and CDR2 SQIVND (reference sequence). The V end was cut by 3 bases, the J end by 9 bases, with 15 bases between. The CDR3 is 14 amino acids. The CDR3 loop reads CASSIGYKGVEQFF. The CDR3 DNA follows: TGTGCCAGTAGTATTGGTTACAAGGGGGTTGAGCAGTTCTTC.

The gene calls are TRBV7-2 and TRBJ2-5; 8 nucleotides line up with TRBD2. Germline values: CDR1 SGHTA, CDR2 FQGNSA. CDR3 length: 15 residues. V shed 3 bases, J shed 4 bases, and the junction held 7 bases outside the gene matches. The CDR3 DNA follows: TGTGCCAGCAGCTTGGGCGGGGGGTTCGGAGAGACCCAGTACTTC. This translates into CASSLGGGFGETQYF.